This T cell receptor beta chain was recovered during a study of cytotoxic CD8 clonotypes in ibrutinib-treated CLL. Study in general: Partial responses totalled roughly 24 and complete responses 2; after median about 67 months, approximately 15 remained remitted and around twelve progressed.

Trimming removed 4 bases at V and 2 bases at J, with 9 bases between. There are 13 residues in the CDR3. Germline-derived CDR1 and CDR2 are GTSNPN and SVGIG (reference sequence). This clone appeared a few times. The method was immunoSEQ multiplex PCR; TCRdb's version includes in-frame clones alone and lacks a portion of them. The data hold hundreds of thousands of clones, with 79% observed a single time. This chain joins TRBV30 and TRBJ1-5; possibly TRBD1 for D (5 bases). The source was PBMCs, collected after 12 months of ibrutinib treatment. The receptor was derived from a human donor with chronic lymphocytic leukemia. The CDR3 protein is CAWNRDGNQPQHF. DNA of the CDR3: TGTGCCTGGAACCGGGACGGCAATCAGCCCCAGCATTTT. The entire variable domain, with the rest obtained from reference TRBV30 and TRBJ1-5, is as follows: SQTIHQWPATLVQPVGSPLSLECTVEGTSNPNLYWYRQAAGRGLQLLFYSVGIGQISSEVPQNLSASRPQDRQFILSSKKLLLSDSGFYLCAWNRDGNQPQHFGDGTRLSIL.